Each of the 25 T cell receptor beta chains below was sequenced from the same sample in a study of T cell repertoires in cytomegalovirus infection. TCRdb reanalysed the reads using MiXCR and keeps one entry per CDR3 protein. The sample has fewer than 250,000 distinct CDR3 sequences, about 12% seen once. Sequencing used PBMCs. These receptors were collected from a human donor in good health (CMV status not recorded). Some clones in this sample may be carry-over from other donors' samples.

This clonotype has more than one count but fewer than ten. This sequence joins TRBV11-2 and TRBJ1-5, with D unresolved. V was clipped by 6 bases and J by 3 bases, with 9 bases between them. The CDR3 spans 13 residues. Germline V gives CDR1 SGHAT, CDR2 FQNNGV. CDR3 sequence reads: CASSRRINQPQHF. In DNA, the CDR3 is TGTGCCAGCAGTCGACGGATCAATCAGCCCCAGCATTTT.

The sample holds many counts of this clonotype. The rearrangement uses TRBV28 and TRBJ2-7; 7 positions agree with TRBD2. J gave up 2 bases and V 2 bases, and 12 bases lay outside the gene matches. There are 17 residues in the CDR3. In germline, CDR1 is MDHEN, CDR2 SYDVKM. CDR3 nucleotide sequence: TGTGCCAGCAGTTTAGAAGCGGGGACCCCACGAACCTACGAGCAGTACTTC. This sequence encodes CASSLEAGTPRTYEQYF. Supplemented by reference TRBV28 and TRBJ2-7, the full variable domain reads DVKVTQSSRYLVKRTGEKVFLECVQDMDHENMFWYRQDPGLGLRLIYFSYDVKMKEKGDIPEGYSVSREKKERFSLILESASTNQTSMYLCASSLEAGTPRTYEQYFGPGTRLTVT.

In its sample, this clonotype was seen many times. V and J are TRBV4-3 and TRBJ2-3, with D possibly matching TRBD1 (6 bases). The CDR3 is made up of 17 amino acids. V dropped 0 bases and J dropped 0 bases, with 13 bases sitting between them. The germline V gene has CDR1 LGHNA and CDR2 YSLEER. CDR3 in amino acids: CASSQDQHRASTDTQYF. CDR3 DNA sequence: TGCGCCAGCAGCCAAGATCAGCACAGGGCAAGCACAGATACGCAGTATTTT.

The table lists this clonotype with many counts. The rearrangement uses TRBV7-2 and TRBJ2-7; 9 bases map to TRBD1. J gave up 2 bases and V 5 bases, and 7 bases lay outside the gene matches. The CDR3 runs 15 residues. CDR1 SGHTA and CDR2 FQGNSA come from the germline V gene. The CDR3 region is CASSTRTGEPYEQYF. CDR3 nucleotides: TGTGCCAGCAGCACCAGGACAGGGGAGCCCTACGAGCAGTACTTC.

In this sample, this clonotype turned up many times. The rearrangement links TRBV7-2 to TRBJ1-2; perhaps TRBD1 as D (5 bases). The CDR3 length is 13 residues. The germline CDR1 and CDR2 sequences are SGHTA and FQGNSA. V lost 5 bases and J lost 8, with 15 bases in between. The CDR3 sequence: CASSPGGGYGYTF. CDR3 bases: TGTGCCAGCAGCCCGGGCGGGGGTTACGGCTACACCTTC.

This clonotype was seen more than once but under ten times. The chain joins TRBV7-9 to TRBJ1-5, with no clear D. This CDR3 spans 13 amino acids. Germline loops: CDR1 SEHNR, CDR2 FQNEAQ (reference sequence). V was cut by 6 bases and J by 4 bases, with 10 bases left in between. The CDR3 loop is CASSFGWNQPQHF. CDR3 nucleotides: TGTGCCAGCAGTTTCGGATGGAATCAGCCCCAGCATTTT.

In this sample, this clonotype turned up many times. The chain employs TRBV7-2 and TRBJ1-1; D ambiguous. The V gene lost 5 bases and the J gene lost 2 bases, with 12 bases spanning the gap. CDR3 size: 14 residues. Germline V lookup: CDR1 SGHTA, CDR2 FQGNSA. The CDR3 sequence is CASSLDPINTEAFF. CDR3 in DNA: TGTGCCAGCAGCCTAGATCCTATTAACACTGAAGCTTTCTTT.

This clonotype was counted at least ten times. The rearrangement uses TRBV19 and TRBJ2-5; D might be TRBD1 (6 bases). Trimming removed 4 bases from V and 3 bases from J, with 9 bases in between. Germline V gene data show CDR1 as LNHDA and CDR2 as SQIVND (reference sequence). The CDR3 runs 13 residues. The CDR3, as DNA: TGTGCCAGTAGTAGGGACAAGGAAGAGACCCAGTACTTC. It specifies CASSRDKEETQYF.

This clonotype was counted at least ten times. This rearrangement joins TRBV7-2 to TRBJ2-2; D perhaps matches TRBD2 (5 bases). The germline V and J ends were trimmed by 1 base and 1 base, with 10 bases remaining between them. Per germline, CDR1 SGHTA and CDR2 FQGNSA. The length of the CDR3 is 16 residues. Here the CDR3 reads CASSLVRGLNTGELFF. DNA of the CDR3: TGTGCCAGCAGCTTAGTTCGGGGTTTGAACACCGGGGAGCTGTTTTTT.

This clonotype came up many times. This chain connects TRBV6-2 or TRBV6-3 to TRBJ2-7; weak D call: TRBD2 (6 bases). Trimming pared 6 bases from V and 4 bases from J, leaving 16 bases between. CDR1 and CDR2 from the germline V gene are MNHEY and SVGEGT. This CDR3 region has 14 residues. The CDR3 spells CASSPRGSVYEQYF. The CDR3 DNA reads TGTGCCAGCAGCCCCCGGGGGTCGGTTTACGAGCAGTACTTC.

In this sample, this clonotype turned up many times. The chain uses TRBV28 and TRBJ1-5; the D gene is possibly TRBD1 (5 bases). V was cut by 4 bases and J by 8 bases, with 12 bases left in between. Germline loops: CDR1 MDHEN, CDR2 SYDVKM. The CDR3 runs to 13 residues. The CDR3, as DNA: TGTGCCAGCAGTTGGGGGAGTTCAAAGCCCCAGCATTTT. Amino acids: CASSWGSSKPQHF.

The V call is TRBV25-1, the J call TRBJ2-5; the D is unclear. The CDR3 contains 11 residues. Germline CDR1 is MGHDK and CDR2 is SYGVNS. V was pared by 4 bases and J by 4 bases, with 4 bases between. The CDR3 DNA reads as TGTGCCAGCAGTGGGTCAGAGACCCAGTACTTC. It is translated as CASSGSETQYF. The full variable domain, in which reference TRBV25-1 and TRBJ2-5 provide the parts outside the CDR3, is EADIYQTPRYLVIGTGKKITLECSQTMGHDKMYWYQQDPGMELHLIHYSYGVNSTEKGDLSSESTVSRIRTEHFPLTLESARPSHTSQYLCASSGSETQYFGPGTRLLVL.

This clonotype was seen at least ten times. CDR3 DNA sequence: TGTGCCAGCAGCTTAGTGGGGACAGGGGGCGGTGGGACTGAAGCTTTCTTT. Its protein is CASSLVGTGGGGTEAFF. The V and J genes are TRBV7-2 and TRBJ1-1; the match to TRBD1 covers 12 bases. The V gene's germline CDR1 is SGHTA and CDR2 FQGNSA. CDR3 size: 17 residues. The junction had 8 bases not matched to a gene; V was cut back by 1 base and J by 5 bases.

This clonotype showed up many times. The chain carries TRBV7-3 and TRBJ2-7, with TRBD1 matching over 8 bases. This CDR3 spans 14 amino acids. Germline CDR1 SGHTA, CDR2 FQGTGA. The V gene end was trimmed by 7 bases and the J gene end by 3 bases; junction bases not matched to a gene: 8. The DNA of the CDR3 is TGTGCCAGCAAGGTTGGACAGGGAAACTACGAGCAGTACTTC. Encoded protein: CASKVGQGNYEQYF.

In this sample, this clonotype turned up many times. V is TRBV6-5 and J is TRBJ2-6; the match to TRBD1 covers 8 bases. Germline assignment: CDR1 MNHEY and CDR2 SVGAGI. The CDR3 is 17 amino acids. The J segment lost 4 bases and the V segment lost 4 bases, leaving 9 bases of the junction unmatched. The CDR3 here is CASSSSRQGTGANVLTF. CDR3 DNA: TGTGCCAGCAGTTCCTCGAGACAGGGGACCGGGGCCAACGTCCTGACTTTC.

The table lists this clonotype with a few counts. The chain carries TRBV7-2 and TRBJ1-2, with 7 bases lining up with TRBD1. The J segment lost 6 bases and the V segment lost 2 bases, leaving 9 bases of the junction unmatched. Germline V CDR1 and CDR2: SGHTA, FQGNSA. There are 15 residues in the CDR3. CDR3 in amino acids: CASSLHGQGVDGYTF. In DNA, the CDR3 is TGTGCCAGCAGCTTACACGGGCAGGGGGTTGATGGCTACACCTTC.

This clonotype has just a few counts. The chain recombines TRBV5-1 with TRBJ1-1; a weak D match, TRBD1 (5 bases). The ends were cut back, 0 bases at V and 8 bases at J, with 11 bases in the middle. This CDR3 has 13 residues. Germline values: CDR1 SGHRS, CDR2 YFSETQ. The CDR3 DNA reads TGCGCCAGCAGCTTGGTTGGTGACAGCGAAGCTTTCTTT. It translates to CASSLVGDSEAFF.

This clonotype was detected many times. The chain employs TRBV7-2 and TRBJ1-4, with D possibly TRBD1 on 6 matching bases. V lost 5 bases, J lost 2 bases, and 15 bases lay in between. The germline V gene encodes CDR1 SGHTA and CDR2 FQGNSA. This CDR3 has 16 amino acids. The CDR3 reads CASSTGITGTNEKLFF. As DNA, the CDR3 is TGTGCCAGCAGCACAGGAATAACAGGGACTAATGAAAAACTGTTTTTT.

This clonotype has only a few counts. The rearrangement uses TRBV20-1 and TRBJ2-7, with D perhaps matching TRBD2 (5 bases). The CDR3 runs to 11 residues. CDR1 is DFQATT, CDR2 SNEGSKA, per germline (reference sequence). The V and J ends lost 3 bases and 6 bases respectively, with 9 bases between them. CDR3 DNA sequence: TGCAGTGCTAGGCGGGCAGTCGAGCAGTACTTC. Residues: CSARRAVEQYF.

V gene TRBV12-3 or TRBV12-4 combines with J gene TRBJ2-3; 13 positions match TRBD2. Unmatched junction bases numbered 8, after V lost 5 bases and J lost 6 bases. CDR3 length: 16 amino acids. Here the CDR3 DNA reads TGTGCCAGCAGTCCCTGGACTAGCGGGGGATTGGATACGCAGTATTTT. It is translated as CASSPWTSGGLDTQYF.

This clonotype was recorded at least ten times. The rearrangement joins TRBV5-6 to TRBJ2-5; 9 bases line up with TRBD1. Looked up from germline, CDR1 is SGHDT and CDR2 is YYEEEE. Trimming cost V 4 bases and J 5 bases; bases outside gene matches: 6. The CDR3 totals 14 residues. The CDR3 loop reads CASSRTGEGETQYF. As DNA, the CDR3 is TGTGCCAGCAGCAGGACAGGGGAGGGGGAGACCCAGTACTTC.

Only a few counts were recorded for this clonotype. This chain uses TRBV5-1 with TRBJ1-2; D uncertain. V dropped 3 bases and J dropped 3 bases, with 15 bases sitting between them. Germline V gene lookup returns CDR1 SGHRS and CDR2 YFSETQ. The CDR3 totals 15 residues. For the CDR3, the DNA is TGCGCCAGCAGCTCCTCGAGGGTGCTGGACTATGGCTACACCTTC. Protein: CASSSSRVLDYGYTF.

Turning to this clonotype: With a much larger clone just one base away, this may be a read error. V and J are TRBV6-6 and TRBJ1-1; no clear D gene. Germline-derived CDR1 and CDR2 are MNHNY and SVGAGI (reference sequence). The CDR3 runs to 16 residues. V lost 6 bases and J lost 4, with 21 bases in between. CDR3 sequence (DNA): TGTGCCAGCAGGACAAGCCGGCCGCCGAAGGGCACTGAAGCTTTCTTT. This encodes CASRTSRPPKGTEAFF.

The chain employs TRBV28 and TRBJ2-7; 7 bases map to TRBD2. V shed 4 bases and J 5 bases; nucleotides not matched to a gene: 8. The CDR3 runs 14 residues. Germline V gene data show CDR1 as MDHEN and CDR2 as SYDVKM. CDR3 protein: CASSSGGRFHEQYF. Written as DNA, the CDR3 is TGTGCCAGCAGTTCTGGCGGGAGATTCCACGAGCAGTACTTC. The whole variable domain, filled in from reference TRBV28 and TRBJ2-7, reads DVKVTQSSRYLVKRTGEKVFLECVQDMDHENMFWYRQDPGLGLRLIYFSYDVKMKEKGDIPEGYSVSREKKERFSLILESASTNQTSMYLCASSSGGRFHEQYFGPGTRLTVT.

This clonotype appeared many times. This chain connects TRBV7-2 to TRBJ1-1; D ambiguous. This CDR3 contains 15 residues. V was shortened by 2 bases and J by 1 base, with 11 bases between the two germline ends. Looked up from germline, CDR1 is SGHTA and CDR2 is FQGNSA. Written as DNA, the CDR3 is TGTGCCAGCAGCTTAACCCCATACAGGAACACTGAAGCTTTCTTT. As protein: CASSLTPYRNTEAFF. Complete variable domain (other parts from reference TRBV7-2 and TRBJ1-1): GAGVSQSPSNKVTEKGKDVELRCDPISGHTALYWYRQSLGQGLEFLIYFQGNSAPDKSGLPSDRFSAERTGGSVSTLTIQRTQQEDSAVYLCASSLTPYRNTEAFFGQGTRLTVV.